These 32 T cell receptor beta chains originate from one sample sequenced in a study of shared clonotypes between healthy human individuals. Naive CD8 populations comprised CD45RO-negative cells positively selected for CCR7, excluding terminally differentiated effector memory CD45RA+ cells. TCRdb's copy holds only in-frame clones and misses some; the assay was immunoSEQ multiplex PCR. Of about 680,000 clones listed, about 90% are singletons. Source material: naive CD8+ T cells sorted from blood. These receptors came from a man aged 30-40 years in good health.

The chain joins TRBV18 to TRBJ2-1; D is ambiguous. With 6 bases removed from V and 0 bases from J, the gap between germline ends came to 12 bases. This CDR3 is 15 amino acids long. From germline, CDR1 is KGHSH and CDR2 LQKENI. This CDR3 reads CASSPDGSSYNEQFF. The CDR3 DNA reads TGTGCCAGCTCCCCGGACGGAAGCTCCTACAATGAGCAGTTCTTC.

This sequence joins TRBV6-1 and TRBJ2-3; no reliable D call. This CDR3 comprises 13 residues. Germline CDR1 and CDR2: MNHNS and SASEGT. Trimming removed 5 bases from V and 2 bases from J, with 8 bases in between. As DNA, the CDR3 is TGTGCCAGCAGTTTGGACGTCACAGATACGCAGTATTTT. It yields the protein CASSLDVTDTQYF.

In this sample, this clone turned up a few times. The chain is built from TRBV14 and TRBJ2-1; possibly TRBD1 for D (5 bases). There are 13 residues in the CDR3. Trimming removed 1 base from V and 5 bases from J, with 6 bases in between. CDR1 and CDR2 (germline): SGHDN, FVKESK. The CDR3 region is CASSQGGHNEQFF. CDR3 DNA sequence: TGTGCCAGCAGCCAAGGGGGCCACAATGAGCAGTTCTTC.

The V call is TRBV5-1, the J call TRBJ1-2; TRBD1 aligns across 7 bases. With V trimmed by 5 bases and J by 7 bases, 8 bases remained unmatched. The CDR3 contains 13 residues. Looked up from germline, CDR1 is SGHRS and CDR2 is YFSETQ. Here the CDR3 reads CASRPGTEAGYTF. The CDR3 DNA reads TGCGCCAGCAGGCCCGGGACAGAGGCTGGCTACACCTTC.

This chain links TRBV25-1 with TRBJ2-1; D is uncertain. The CDR3 covers 10 residues. The V end lost 8 bases, the J end lost 5 bases, and 4 bases lay between the germline ends. Germline CDR1 MGHDK, CDR2 SYGVNS. The CDR3 loop is CASGHNEQFF. CDR3 DNA: TGTGCCAGCGGACACAATGAGCAGTTCTTC.

This clone was seen more than once but under ten times. It is unclear where the CDR3 begins or ends on the DNA, so no DNA is shown, and the CDR3 is as TCRdb lists it. In the same sample, other DNA sequences code for this CDR3. The chain combines TRBV27 with TRBJ2-7; whether TRBD2, the table's D call, matches the DNA was not checked. Germline V CDR1 and CDR2: MNHEY, SMNVEV (reference sequence). The CDR3 is 11 residues long, counting both termini. CDR3 protein: CASSSSGEQYF.

The V and J genes are TRBV27 and TRBJ1-1; possibly TRBD1 for D (5 bases). Germline CDR1 and CDR2: MNHEY and SMNVEV (reference sequence). CDR3 size: 15 residues. The V and J ends lost 8 bases and 0 bases respectively, with 16 bases between them. The CDR3 loop reads CASAWSGALNTEAFF. CDR3 nucleotides: TGTGCCAGCGCCTGGTCCGGGGCGCTGAACACTGAAGCTTTCTTT.

The chain joins TRBV19 to TRBJ2-1; D unresolved. Trimming left V 6 bases short and J 0 bases short, with 6 bases between. This CDR3 is built from 13 residues. The germline V gene has CDR1 LNHDA and CDR2 SQIVND (reference sequence). Here the CDR3 reads CASRQSSYNEQFF. In DNA, the CDR3 is TGTGCCAGTAGGCAGAGCTCCTACAATGAGCAGTTCTTC.

The J gene is TRBJ2-5, the V gene TRBV4-1, with a weak D call TRBD1 (5 bases). This CDR3 is built from 13 residues. The germline gives CDR1 MGHRA, CDR2 YSYEKL. Trimming stripped 6 bases from V and 2 bases from J, with 10 bases between. The CDR3 loop reads CASRPTGQETQYF. Here the CDR3 DNA reads TGCGCCAGCAGACCAACAGGTCAAGAGACCCAGTACTTC.

The chain links TRBV7-2 to TRBJ2-2; 13 bases are a match to TRBD2. V shed 5 bases, J shed 6 bases, and the junction held 3 bases outside the gene matches. The germline CDR1 and CDR2 sequences are SGHTA and FQGNSA. This CDR3 is built from 15 residues. The CDR3 loop is CASSHGLAGAGELFF. The CDR3 DNA sequence: TGTGCCAGCAGCCACGGACTAGCGGGAGCCGGGGAGCTGTTTTTT.

This chain connects TRBV11-2 to TRBJ2-2; D possibly uses TRBD1 or TRBD2 (5 bases each). CDR1 is SGHAT, CDR2 FQNNGV, per germline. CDR3 size: 18 residues. V was clipped by 5 bases and J by 5 bases, with 24 bases between them. DNA for the CDR3: TGTGCCAGCAGCCACACGAGGGGACGCTCGCGAGGTACCGGGGAGCTGTTTTTT. Its translation: CASSHTRGRSRGTGELFF.

The V gene is TRBV13, the J gene TRBJ1-3; the D gene is possibly TRBD1 (5 bases). The V end was cut by 0 bases, the J end by 4 bases, with 10 bases between. Germline V gene lookup returns CDR1 PRHDT and CDR2 FYEKMQ (reference sequence). CDR3 length: 15 residues. CDR3 amino acids: CASSLGGTGGNTIYF. The CDR3 DNA sequence: TGTGCCAGCAGCTTAGGCGGTACAGGAGGAAACACCATATATTTT.

V gene TRBV6-1 combines with J gene TRBJ2-7; D remains unclear. Trimming removed 1 base at V and 7 bases at J, with 17 bases between. The CDR3 contains 15 residues. Germline V gives CDR1 MNHNS, CDR2 SASEGT. The CDR3 protein is CASSEEILSVKEQYF. CDR3 sequence (DNA): TGTGCCAGCAGTGAAGAAATTCTCTCGGTCAAGGAGCAGTACTTC.

The chain combines TRBV7-3 with TRBJ2-1, with 7 bases matching TRBD2. Germline V CDR1 and CDR2: SGHTA, FQGTGA. With V trimmed by 5 bases and J by 0 bases, 10 bases remained unmatched. The CDR3 length is 17 residues. CDR3 amino acids: CASSQTERGHSYNEQFF. The CDR3 DNA reads TGTGCCAGCAGCCAAACGGAGCGGGGTCACTCCTACAATGAGCAGTTCTTC.

CDR3 nucleotide sequence: TGTGCCAGCAGCTTGACAGATCCTCGATTGGATGGCTACACCTTC. The encoded protein is CASSLTDPRLDGYTF. The chain joins TRBV7-9 to TRBJ1-2; possibly TRBD1 for D (5 bases). The V and J ends lost 3 bases and 6 bases respectively, with 17 bases between them. This CDR3 has 15 amino acids. The germline gives CDR1 SEHNR, CDR2 FQNEAQ (reference sequence).

The count of this clone is one. The gene calls are TRBV28 and TRBJ1-2; TRBD1 agrees at 9 bases. The germline gives CDR1 MDHEN, CDR2 SYDVKM. V gave up 8 bases and J gave up 8 bases; unmatched junction bases: 15. This CDR3 is built from 15 residues. CDR3 protein: CASVVPGQGMQGYTF. DNA of the CDR3: TGTGCCAGCGTCGTTCCGGGACAGGGCATGCAGGGCTACACCTTC.

J is TRBJ1-1 and V is TRBV5-1; 10 bases agree with TRBD1. CDR3 size: 15 residues. The junction had 4 bases not matched to a gene; V was cut back by 4 bases and J by 1 base. Germline V gene sequence: CDR1 SGHRS, CDR2 YFSETQ. CDR3 loop: CASSTDRGGNTEAFF. In nucleotides, the CDR3 is TGCGCCAGCAGCACGGACAGGGGGGGGAACACTGAAGCTTTCTTT. Full variable domain (remainder filled in from reference TRBV5-1 and TRBJ1-1): KAGVTQTPRYLIKTRGQQVTLSCSPISGHRSVSWYQQTPGQGLQFLFEYFSETQRNKGNFPGRFSGRQFSNSRSEMNVSTLELGDSALYLCASSTDRGGNTEAFFGQGTRLTVV.

This rearrangement joins TRBV28 to TRBJ1-3, with 7 bases lining up with TRBD1. Germline V CDR1 and CDR2: MDHEN, SYDVKM. J gave up 0 bases and V 4 bases, and 15 bases lay outside the gene matches. CDR3 length: 19 residues. Here the CDR3 DNA reads TGTGCCAGCAGTTCCCGATTACAAAGGGGGCCGAGCTCTGGAAACACCATATATTTT. This gives the protein CASSSRLQRGPSSGNTIYF. The entire variable domain, with the rest obtained from reference TRBV28 and TRBJ1-3, is as follows: DVKVTQSSRYLVKRTGEKVFLECVQDMDHENMFWYRQDPGLGLRLIYFSYDVKMKEKGDIPEGYSVSREKKERFSLILESASTNQTSMYLCASSSRLQRGPSSGNTIYFGEGSWLTVV.

This chain joins TRBV7-2 and TRBJ2-2; TRBD2 is a possible D gene (5 bases). V lost 3 bases to trimming and J lost 0 bases, with 11 bases between them. The CDR3 has 16 amino acids. Germline CDR1 reads SGHTA; CDR2 reads FQGNSA. In DNA, the CDR3 is TGTGCCAGCAGCTTGGGCGTGACTACGAACACCGGGGAGCTGTTTTTT. It specifies CASSLGVTTNTGELFF.

The rearrangement links TRBV28 to TRBJ1-1; possibly TRBD1 for D (6 bases). The CDR3 sequence is 14 residues long. The ends were cut back, 3 bases at V and 0 bases at J, with 8 bases in the middle. Germline-derived CDR1 and CDR2 are MDHEN and SYDVKM. CDR3 amino acids: CASSFTGLNTEAFF. As DNA, the CDR3 is TGTGCCAGCAGTTTTACAGGGTTGAACACTGAAGCTTTCTTT.

This sequence joins TRBV29-1 and TRBJ2-5, with D possibly being TRBD1 (6 bases). The CDR3 extends over 17 amino acids. Trimming took off 1 base at V and 1 base at J, with 19 bases between the two ends. Per the germline V gene, CDR1 is SQVTM and CDR2 is ANQGSEA. Here the CDR3 DNA reads TGCAGCGTTGAAGCACGGGACACTTCCACAGTCCAAGAGACCCAGTACTTC. Encoded protein: CSVEARDTSTVQETQYF.

This clone has only a few counts. The rearrangement joins TRBV28 to TRBJ1-5; D remains unclear. Trimming shortened V by 4 bases and J by 0 bases, and 10 bases separated the two germline ends. From germline, CDR1 is MDHEN and CDR2 SYDVKM. There are 15 residues in the CDR3. The DNA of the CDR3 is TGTGCCAGCAGTTCGGGTTTGCTTAGCAATCAGCCCCAGCATTTT. Translating gives CASSSGLLSNQPQHF.

This chain connects TRBV7-8 to TRBJ1-2; no clear D. Trimming stripped 6 bases from V and 0 bases from J, with 8 bases between. The germline CDR1 and CDR2 sequences are SGHVS and FQNEAQ. The CDR3 runs to 13 residues. CDR3 in amino acids: CASRAFANYGYTF. DNA for the CDR3: TGTGCCAGCAGGGCCTTTGCTAACTATGGCTACACCTTC.

This rearrangement joins TRBV29-1 to TRBJ2-5; 8 bases match TRBD1. V dropped 1 base and J dropped 5; count of bases not matched to a gene: 18. This CDR3 spans 18 amino acids. Per the germline V gene, CDR1 is SQVTM and CDR2 is ANQGSEA. CDR3 sequence (DNA): TGCAGCGTTGAAGGCGCCGGAGAGACAGGGGAAGGATGGGAGACCCAGTACTTC. It specifies CSVEGAGETGEGWETQYF.

The V gene is TRBV7-9, the J gene TRBJ2-1; D gene ambiguous. CDR3 length: 14 residues. V was shortened by 5 bases and J by 7 bases, with 15 bases between the two germline ends. CDR1 and CDR2 from the germline V gene are SEHNR and FQNEAQ (reference sequence). The CDR3 bases are TGTGCCAGCAGCGGGTTGGTGTCCAGAAATGAGCAGTTCTTC. This encodes CASSGLVSRNEQFF.

The chain couples TRBV19 to TRBJ2-1, with a weak D call TRBD2 (5 bases). The CDR3 loop spans 16 amino acids. Germline CDR1 is LNHDA and CDR2 is SQIVND (reference sequence). V shed 3 bases and J shed 1 base, with 13 bases lying between them. The CDR3: CASSIEGPPSYNEQFF. CDR3 sequence (DNA): TGTGCCAGTAGTATCGAGGGCCCCCCTTCCTACAATGAGCAGTTCTTC.

The J gene is TRBJ1-2, the V gene TRBV6-1; 10 nucleotides agree with TRBD1. Germline CDR1 MNHNS, CDR2 SASEGT. With V trimmed by 4 bases and J by 4 bases, 9 bases remained unmatched. CDR3 length: 16 residues. The CDR3 DNA reads TGTGCCAGCAGTGCGACAGGGGGCGCAAGGTTCTATGGCTACACCTTC. Residues: CASSATGGARFYGYTF.

The CDR3, as DNA: TGTGCCAGCAGTAATGGGGGGGCAGATACGCAGTATTTT. It translates to CASSNGGADTQYF. The gene calls are TRBV9 and TRBJ2-3, with TRBD2 matching 7 bases. The V segment lost 5 bases and the J segment 4 bases; nucleotides outside the gene matches: 4. CDR1 is SGDLS and CDR2 is YYNGEE in the germline V gene. This CDR3 comprises 13 residues.

The chain links TRBV5-1 to TRBJ1-1; D not certain. The germline V and J ends were trimmed by 1 base and 1 base, with 20 bases remaining between them. The V gene's germline CDR1 is SGHRS and CDR2 YFSETQ. The CDR3 spans 18 residues. CDR3 residues: CASSLTPVFPGRNTEAFF. As DNA, the CDR3 is TGCGCCAGCAGCTTGACCCCTGTTTTTCCGGGCCGGAACACTGAAGCTTTCTTT.

The chain joins TRBV10-3 to TRBJ2-1; a possible D gene is TRBD2 (6 bases). V lost 7 bases, J lost 8 bases, and 15 bases lay in between. Germline V CDR1 and CDR2: ENHRY, SYGVKD. The CDR3 extends over 13 amino acids. CDR3 DNA sequence: TGTGCCATCATGTCGGGAGAGTCTTATGAGCAGTTCTTC. It codes for CAIMSGESYEQFF.

The chain employs TRBV30 and TRBJ2-1; 9 bases fit TRBD1. V was clipped by 3 bases and J by 6 bases; unmatched bases: 6. Germline values: CDR1 GTSNPN, CDR2 SVGIG (reference sequence). The CDR3 covers 14 residues. In nucleotides, the CDR3 is TGTGCCTGGAGCTCGGGACAGGGATCCAATGAGCAGTTCTTC. The encoded protein is CAWSSGQGSNEQFF.

This chain uses TRBV27 with TRBJ2-1, with 10 bases matching TRBD1. J was trimmed by 6 bases and V by 7 bases; bases with no gene match: 6. Germline assignment: CDR1 MNHEY and CDR2 SMNVEV (reference sequence). The CDR3 runs to 14 residues. The CDR3 region is CASTRTGGFNEQFF. DNA for the CDR3: TGTGCCAGCACCCGGACAGGGGGTTTCAATGAGCAGTTCTTC.